A single T cell receptor beta chain is shown here with its context. Its antigen is currently unknown. The data derive from a study of T cells in Graves' hyperthyroidism and ophthalmopathy. Study observations and caveats: With a median lead of roughly 6.2 months before onset, the model predicted ophthalmopathy.

This CDR3 comprises 16 residues. From germline, CDR1 is SGHRS and CDR2 YFSETQ. The V gene lost 0 bases and the J gene lost 2 bases, with 12 bases spanning the gap. Uncontrolled infection, other autoimmune disease, pregnancy or lactation led to exclusion. Researchers amplified the TCR beta CDR3 regions from RNA transcripts. With the HTBI primer set, the TCR CDR3 went through a first round of RT-PCR. TCRdb independently ran MiXCR on the multiplex PCR reads; one entry per CDR3 protein. The top ten clones hold 9.5% to 11% of a sample with roughly 380,000 distinct CDR3 sequences, roughly 14% of them seen once.

This clonotype originated in an older woman with Graves' hyperthyroidism. Sequencing was carried out using blood. The chain joins TRBV5-1 to TRBJ1-3; D is undetermined. The CDR3 nucleotides are TGCGCCAGCAGCTTGGCCTCTGGTACGGCTGGAAACACCATATATTTT. Its protein is CASSLASGTAGNTIYF.